This TCR beta chain is drawn from a study of control samples from healthy donors and cancer patients. TCRdb's table, derived via immunoSEQ multiplex PCR, lists solely in-frame clones and lacks some. The data contain about 75,000 clones, about 93% of them singletons. The CDR3 is 18 amino acids. V lost 2 bases to trimming and J lost 5 bases; unmatched junction nucleotides: 13. In germline, CDR1 is LGHNA, CDR2 YNFKEQ. Sequencing input: blood. This TCR was recovered from a woman between 40 and 55 years old in good health. The chain has TRBV4-2 and TRBJ2-3; 10 nucleotides align to TRBD2. CDR3 nucleotides: TGTGCCAGCAGCCAAAGTACCAGGAGCGGGGGGGGAATAGATACGCAGTATTTT. The encoded protein is CASSQSTRSGGGIDTQYF.